Sequencing of this T cell receptor (beta chain) was carried out in a study of blood T cell repertoires in COVID-19. Turning to the study itself: Whether acute or convalescent, the COVID-19 samples came from the United States, Italy and Spain.

As processed by the authors: Quantification of nucleated cells was approximated via reference gene primer amplification. Here immunoSEQ multiplex PCR was the method, and the copy in TCRdb shows in-frame clones only, minus some. V, J and clone size are taken as reported in that table, and D and trimming were inferred from the DNA itself. The sample holds a few hundred thousand clones; roughly 86% are singletons and the top ten take under 13%. Per germline, CDR1 LGHDT and CDR2 YNNKEL (reference sequence). There are 14 residues in the CDR3. The junction had 6 bases not matched to a gene; V was cut back by 4 bases and J by 10 bases. Participants, 18 to 89 years old, spanned approximately 25 US areas. Cohorts were determined from participant-reported clinical history.

Sequencing used PBMCs or T cells enriched from blood (not recorded which). The source is a young man with acute COVID-19. The chain couples TRBV3-1 (or the pseudogene TRBV3-2) to TRBJ1-6, with 8 bases matching TRBD1. The CDR3 nucleotides are TGTGCCAGCAGCCCGGGACAGGTTTACTCACCCCTCCACTTT. This codes for CASSPGQVYSPLHF.